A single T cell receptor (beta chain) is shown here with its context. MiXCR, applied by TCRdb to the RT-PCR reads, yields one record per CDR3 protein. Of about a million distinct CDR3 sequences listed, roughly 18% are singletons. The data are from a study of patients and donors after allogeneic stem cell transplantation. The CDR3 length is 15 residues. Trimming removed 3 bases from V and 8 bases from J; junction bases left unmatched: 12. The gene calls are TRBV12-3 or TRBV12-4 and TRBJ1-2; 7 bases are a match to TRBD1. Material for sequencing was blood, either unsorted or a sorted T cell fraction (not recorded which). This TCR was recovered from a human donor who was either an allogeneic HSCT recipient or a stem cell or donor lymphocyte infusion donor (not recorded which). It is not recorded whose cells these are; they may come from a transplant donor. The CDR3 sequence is CASSFGPTGNEGYTF. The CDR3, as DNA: TGTGCCAGCAGTTTCGGGCCGACAGGGAATGAAGGCTACACCTTC.